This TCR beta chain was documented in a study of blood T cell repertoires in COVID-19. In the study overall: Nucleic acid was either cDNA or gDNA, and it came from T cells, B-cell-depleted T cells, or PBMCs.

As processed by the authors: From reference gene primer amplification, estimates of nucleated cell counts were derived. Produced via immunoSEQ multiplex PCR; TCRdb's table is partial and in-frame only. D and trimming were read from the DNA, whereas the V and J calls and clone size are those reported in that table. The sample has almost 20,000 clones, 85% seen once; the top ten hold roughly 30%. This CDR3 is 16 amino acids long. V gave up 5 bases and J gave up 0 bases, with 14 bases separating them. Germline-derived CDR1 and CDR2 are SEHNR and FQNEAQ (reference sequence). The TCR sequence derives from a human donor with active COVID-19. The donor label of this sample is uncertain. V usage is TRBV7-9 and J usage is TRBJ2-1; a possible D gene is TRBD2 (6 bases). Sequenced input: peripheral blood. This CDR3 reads CASSGFGGSSYNEQFF. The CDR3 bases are TGTGCCAGCAGCGGGTTCGGGGGTTCCTCCTACAATGAGCAGTTCTTC.